This T cell receptor (beta chain) was captured by sequencing in a study of control samples from healthy donors and cancer patients. Germline V CDR1 and CDR2: GTSNPN, SVGIG (reference sequence). Trimming took off 3 bases at V and 4 bases at J, with 13 bases between the two ends. CDR3 length: 14 amino acids. The table came from immunoSEQ multiplex PCR; TCRdb's copy has only in-frame clones and leaves some out. The sample includes about 100,000 clones, 92% of them seen just once. This sequence originates from a woman between 18 and 29 years old in good health. The specimen sequenced was blood. The chain links TRBV30 to TRBJ1-5, with D possibly matching TRBD1 (5 bases). The CDR3 coding sequence is TGTGCCTGGAGGCGGGGCTCTGGTAATCAGCCCCAGCATTTT. Encoded protein: CAWRRGSGNQPQHF. Looking up the rest from reference TRBV30 and TRBJ1-5 gives the full variable domain: SQTIHQWPATLVQPVGSPLSLECTVEGTSNPNLYWYRQAAGRGLQLLFYSVGIGQISSEVPQNLSASRPQDRQFILSSKKLLLSDSGFYLCAWRRGSGNQPQHFGDGTRLSIL.